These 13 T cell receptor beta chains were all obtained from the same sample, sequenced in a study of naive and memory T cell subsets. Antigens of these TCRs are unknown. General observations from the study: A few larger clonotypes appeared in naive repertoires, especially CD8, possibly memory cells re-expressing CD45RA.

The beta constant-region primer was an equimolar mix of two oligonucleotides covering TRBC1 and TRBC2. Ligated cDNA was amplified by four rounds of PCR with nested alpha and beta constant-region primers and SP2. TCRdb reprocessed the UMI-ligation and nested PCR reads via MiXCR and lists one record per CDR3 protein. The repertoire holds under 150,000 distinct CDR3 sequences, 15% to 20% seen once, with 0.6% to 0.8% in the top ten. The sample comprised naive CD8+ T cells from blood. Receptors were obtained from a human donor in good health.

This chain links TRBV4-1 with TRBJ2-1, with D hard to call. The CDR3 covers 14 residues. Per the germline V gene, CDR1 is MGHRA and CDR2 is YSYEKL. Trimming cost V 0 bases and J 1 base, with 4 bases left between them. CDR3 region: CASSQEGSYNEQFF. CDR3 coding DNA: TGCGCCAGCAGCCAAGAGGGTTCCTACAATGAGCAGTTCTTC.

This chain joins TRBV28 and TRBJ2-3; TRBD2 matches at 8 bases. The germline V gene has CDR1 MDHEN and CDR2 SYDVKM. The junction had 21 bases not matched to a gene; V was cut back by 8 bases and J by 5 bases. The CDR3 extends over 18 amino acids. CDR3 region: CASLQFPSITGGGDTQYF. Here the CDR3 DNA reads TGTGCCAGCCTGCAGTTTCCCTCGATTACCGGGGGGGGAGATACGCAGTATTTT.

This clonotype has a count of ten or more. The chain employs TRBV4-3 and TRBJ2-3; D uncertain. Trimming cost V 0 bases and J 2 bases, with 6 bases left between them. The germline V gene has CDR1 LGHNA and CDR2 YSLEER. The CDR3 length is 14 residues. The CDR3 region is CASSQDPYTDTQYF. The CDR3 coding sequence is TGCGCCAGCAGCCAAGATCCCTACACAGATACGCAGTATTTT.

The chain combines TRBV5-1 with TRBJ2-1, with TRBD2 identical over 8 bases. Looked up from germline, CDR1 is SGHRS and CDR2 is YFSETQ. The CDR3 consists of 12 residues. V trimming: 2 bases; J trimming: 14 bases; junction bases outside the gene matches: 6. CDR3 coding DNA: TGCGCCAGCAGCTTATCTGAGCGGGAGAAGTTCTTC. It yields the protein CASSLSEREKFF.

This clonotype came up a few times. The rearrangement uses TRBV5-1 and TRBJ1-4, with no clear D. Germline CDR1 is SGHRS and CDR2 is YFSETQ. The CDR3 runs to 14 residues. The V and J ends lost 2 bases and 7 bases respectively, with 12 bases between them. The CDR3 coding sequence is TGCGCCAGCAGCTTTTACGGGTTCGGTGAAAAACTGTTTTTT. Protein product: CASSFYGFGEKLFF.

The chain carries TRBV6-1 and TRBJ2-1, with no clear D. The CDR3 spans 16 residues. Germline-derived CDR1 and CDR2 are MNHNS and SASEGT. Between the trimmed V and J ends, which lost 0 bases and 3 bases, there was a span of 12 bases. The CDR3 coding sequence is TGTGCCAGCAGTGAAGCGAACCCCGTCGGCTACAATGAGCAGTTCTTC. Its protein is CASSEANPVGYNEQFF.

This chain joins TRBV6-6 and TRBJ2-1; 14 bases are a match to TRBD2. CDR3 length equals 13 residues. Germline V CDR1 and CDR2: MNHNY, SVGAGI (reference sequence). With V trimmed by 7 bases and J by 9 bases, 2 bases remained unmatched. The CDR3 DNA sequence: TGTGCCAGCACGGGACTAGCGGGAGTTGAGCAGTTCTTC. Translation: CASTGLAGVEQFF.

The CDR3 reads CASSIGDSQYF. CDR3 nucleotide sequence: TGTGCCAGCAGCATCGGGGACTCCCAGTACTTC. This chain connects TRBV7-2 to TRBJ2-7; D possibly corresponds to TRBD2 (6 bases). The CDR3 is made up of 11 amino acids. The germline CDR1 and CDR2 sequences are SGHTA and FQGNSA. V was cut by 5 bases and J by 10 bases, with 12 bases left in between.

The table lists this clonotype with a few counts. CDR3 sequence reads: CASSSISDGSNQPQHF. CDR3 nucleotides: TGTGCCAGCAGCTCGATTTCCGACGGTAGCAATCAGCCCCAGCATTTT. The chain links TRBV7-9 to TRBJ1-5, with unresolved D. The CDR3 runs 16 residues. Germline V gene data show CDR1 as SEHNR and CDR2 as FQNEAQ (reference sequence). The V end was cut by 4 bases, the J end by 0 bases, with 13 bases between.

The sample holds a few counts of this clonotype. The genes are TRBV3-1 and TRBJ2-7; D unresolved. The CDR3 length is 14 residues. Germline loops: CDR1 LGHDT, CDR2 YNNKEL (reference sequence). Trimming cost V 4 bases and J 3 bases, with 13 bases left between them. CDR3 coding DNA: TGTGCCAGCAGCCTTGCTCAACAGATCTACGAGCAGTACTTC. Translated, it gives CASSLAQQIYEQYF.

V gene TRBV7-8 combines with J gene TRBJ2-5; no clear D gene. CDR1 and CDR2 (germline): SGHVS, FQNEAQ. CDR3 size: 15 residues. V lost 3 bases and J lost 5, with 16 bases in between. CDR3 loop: CASSFGESAPETQYF. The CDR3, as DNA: TGTGCCAGCAGCTTCGGAGAGTCGGCGCCGGAGACCCAGTACTTC.

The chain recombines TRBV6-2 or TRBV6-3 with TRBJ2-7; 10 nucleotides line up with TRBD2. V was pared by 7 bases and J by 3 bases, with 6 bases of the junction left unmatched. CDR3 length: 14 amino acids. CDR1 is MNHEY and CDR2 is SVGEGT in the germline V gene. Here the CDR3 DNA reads TGTGCCAGCAACGGACTAGCGGAGGTCTACGAGCAGTACTTC. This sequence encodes CASNGLAEVYEQYF.

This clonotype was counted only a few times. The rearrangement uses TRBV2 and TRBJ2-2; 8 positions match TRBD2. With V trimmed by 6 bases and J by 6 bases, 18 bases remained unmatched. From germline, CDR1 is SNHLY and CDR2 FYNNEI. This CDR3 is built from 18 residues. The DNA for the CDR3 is TGTGCCAGCAGCTTTCCGGGACTAGGCTCTCCTAGGGCCGGGGAGCTGTTTTTT. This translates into CASSFPGLGSPRAGELFF.